This record concerns one T cell receptor (beta chain) sequence. Its antigen remains undetermined. Base qualities are not at hand, and no much larger clone is one base apart. The cysteine opens and the phenylalanine closes a CDR3 of 14 amino acids. Of all the DNA, just the CDR3 is kept, 42 bases in frame from base 1. The germline V gene (reference sequence) specifies LNHNV as CDR1 and YYDKDF as CDR2. Relative to germline, V is missing 8 bases and J is missing 0 bases, with 6 bases of the junction outside any gene match. In light of the paper, this sample's time point label describes: about 28 days (+/-7) after the second vaccine dose. The treatment or condition label for this specimen denotes: meningococcal conjugate vaccine given as trial control. Vaccinee samples were obtained from the UK trials COV001 and COV002, which included a single-blind randomized controlled phase 2/3 trial of AZD1222 (ChAdOx1 nCoV-19) in healthy adults. For TCRbeta chain sequencing, PBMC samples were collected from trial participants at day 0 and at day 28 after the second dose.

This entry comes from a study of T cell responses to AZD1222 COVID-19 vaccine (dated by TCRdb to 2020 to 2022). Background on the whole study: A total of 230 or so trial participants underwent TCR sequencing, of whom some 210 received two doses of AZD1222 and about 25 received two doses of the MenACWY control vaccine. Trial participants were enrolled by age into subgroups of 18-55, 56-69 and 70-plus years, and roughly 160, 29 and 62 TCR-sequenced participants, respectively, were included in these subgroups. What the study reported, not specific to this receptor: Because no samples from the day 14 peak response were available, repertoires could be characterized only after the peak T cell response. After two AZD1222 doses, spike-specific TCR breadth and depth were significantly higher than at day 0 and than in MenACWY recipients. Reportedly, almost half of the unique spike-specific TCRs recognized epitopes lying outside the regions that are mutated in the B.1.351 and B.1.1.7 variants. The vaccine-associated CD4 TCRs covered the entire spike protein, and the dominant responses fell in regions 160-218 and 743-854. The 56-69-year group was small, and its depth increase did not reach significance, likely because of low power. Conclusions about previously exposed vaccinees were limited because only six AZD1222 recipients were SARS-CoV-2 seropositive at baseline. Participants were mostly white British and included more females than males, and it was suggested by the authors that clonal diversity may have been underestimated.

The CDR3 regions of human TCRbeta chains were subjected to immunosequencing. Per the original workflow: TCRs in the repertoires were compared against a reference library of SARS-CoV-2-specific TCRs that had been generated with the MIRA antigen-specificity platform. Breadth was defined as the fraction of unique TCRs that were SARS-CoV-2-associated. Depth was defined as the fraction of total T cells that were SARS-CoV-2-associated. Using the MIRA data, each spike-specific TCR was assigned both to the spike region to which the TCR was reactive and to a CD4 or CD8 class. Log10-transformed breadth and depth values were compared by one-way ANOVA with Sidak's multiple comparisons tests. TCRdb mirrors the immuneACCESS table, restricted to in-frame sequences. Some clones are absent from its copies; in checked studies, under half trace to an unresolved V gene, and the reason for the others is unknown. That table gives V, J and clone size, and the DNA gave D and trimming. In all, the sample holds approximately 150,000 clones, and roughly 86% of those were seen once. About 5.4% of the sample rests with the top ten.

This clonotype was sampled from an adult who received the MenACWY meningococcal vaccine as a control. The chain is assembled from TRBV15 and TRBJ2-7, with 8 central nucleotides matching TRBD2. The sample was peripheral blood, taken 28 days after the second dose of the MenACWY control vaccine. The CDR3 region reads CATGTGGSSYEQYF. The DNA is TGTGCCACCGGAACGGGGGGGAGCTCCTACGAGCAGTACTTC.